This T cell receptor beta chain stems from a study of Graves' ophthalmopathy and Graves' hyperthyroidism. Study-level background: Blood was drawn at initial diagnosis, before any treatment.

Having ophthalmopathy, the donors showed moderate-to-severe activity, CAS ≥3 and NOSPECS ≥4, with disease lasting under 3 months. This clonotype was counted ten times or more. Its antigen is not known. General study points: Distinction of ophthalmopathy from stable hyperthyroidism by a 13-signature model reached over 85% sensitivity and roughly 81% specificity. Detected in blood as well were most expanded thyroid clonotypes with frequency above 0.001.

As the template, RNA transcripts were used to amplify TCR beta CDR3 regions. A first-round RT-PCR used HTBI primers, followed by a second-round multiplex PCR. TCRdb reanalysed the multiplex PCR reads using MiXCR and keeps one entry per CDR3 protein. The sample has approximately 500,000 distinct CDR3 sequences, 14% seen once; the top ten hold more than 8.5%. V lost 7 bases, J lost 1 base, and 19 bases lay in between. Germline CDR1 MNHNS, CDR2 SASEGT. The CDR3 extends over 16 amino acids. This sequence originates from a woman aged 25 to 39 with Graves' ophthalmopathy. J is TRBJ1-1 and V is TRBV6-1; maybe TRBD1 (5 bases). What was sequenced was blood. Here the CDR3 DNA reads TGTGCCAGCACCCTCGGTTCGGGGGAAGGGAACACTGAAGCTTTCTTT. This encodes CASTLGSGEGNTEAFF.